One sample yielded the 8 T cell receptor beta chains listed below, sequenced in a study of T cell repertoires in cytomegalovirus infection. MiXCR, run by TCRdb on the reads, gives a single entry per CDR3 protein. The repertoire has 480,000 or so distinct CDR3 sequences, approximately 11% of them found once; the top ten carry more than 8.5%. Material for sequencing was PBMCs. Source of these receptors: a human donor in good health (CMV status not recorded). Some clones in this sample may be carry-over from other donors' samples.

This clonotype was seen ten or more times. The CDR3 bases are TGTGCCAGCAGCCCCGGTCCGGGACGAGGGGGCAATGAGCAGTTCTTC. Encoded protein: CASSPGPGRGGNEQFF. The chain has TRBV11-2 and TRBJ2-1, with D perhaps TRBD1 (6 bases). V lost 5 bases and J lost 6, with 20 bases in between. Looked up from germline, CDR1 is SGHAT and CDR2 is FQNNGV. The CDR3 covers 16 residues.

This chain uses TRBV19 with TRBJ1-1; D remains unclear. The CDR3 runs to 12 residues. Trimming removed 6 bases from V and 3 bases from J, with 8 bases in between. Germline V lookup: CDR1 LNHDA, CDR2 SQIVND (reference sequence). The CDR3 loop reads CASSARDTEAFF. As DNA, the CDR3 is TGTGCCAGTAGCGCCCGGGACACTGAAGCTTTCTTT.

The sample holds many counts of this clonotype. This chain uses TRBV7-2 with TRBJ2-2; 12 nucleotides match TRBD2. The V gene's germline CDR1 is SGHTA and CDR2 FQGNSA. The CDR3 loop spans 17 amino acids. V dropped 3 bases and J dropped 7; count of bases not matched to a gene: 9. The CDR3 here is CASSFRASGRAGGELFF. The DNA of the CDR3 is TGTGCCAGCAGCTTTAGGGCTAGCGGGAGGGCTGGCGGGGAGCTGTTTTTT.

This clonotype was seen ten or more times. The rearrangement links TRBV7-2 to TRBJ2-7; no definite D call. The CDR3 covers 17 residues. Germline lookup yields CDR1 SGHTA and CDR2 FQGNSA. The V end was cut by 1 base, the J end by 1 base, with 17 bases between. The CDR3 here is CASSLGAFPLGSYEQYF. In DNA, the CDR3 is TGTGCCAGCAGCTTAGGGGCCTTCCCTTTAGGGTCCTACGAGCAGTACTTC. The whole variable domain, filled in from reference TRBV7-2 and TRBJ2-7, reads GAGVSQSPSNKVTEKGKDVELRCDPISGHTALYWYRQSLGQGLEFLIYFQGNSAPDKSGLPSDRFSAERTGGSVSTLTIQRTQQEDSAVYLCASSLGAFPLGSYEQYFGPGTRLTVT.

This clonotype was counted many times. The J gene is TRBJ1-1, the V gene TRBV6-5; TRBD1 might be the D (6 bases). The germline V gene encodes CDR1 MNHEY and CDR2 SVGAGI. Deletions cut 6 bases from V and 6 bases from J, with 11 bases between. This CDR3 has 12 residues. CDR3 protein: CASRRGGAEAFF. CDR3 nucleotide sequence: TGTGCCAGCAGGCGGGGGGGCGCTGAAGCTTTCTTT.

This clonotype showed up many times. The V gene is TRBV6-1, the J gene TRBJ1-2; 7 bases line up with TRBD1. The V gene end was trimmed by 2 bases and the J gene end by 8 bases; junction bases not matched to a gene: 5. The germline gives CDR1 MNHNS, CDR2 SASEGT. The CDR3 loop spans 13 amino acids. The DNA for the CDR3 is TGTGCCAGCAGTGAAAGGGGGCCCGACGGCTACACCTTC. Amino acid sequence: CASSERGPDGYTF.

This clonotype was found many times. The V and J genes are TRBV11-3 and TRBJ2-1; a possible D gene is TRBD2 (5 bases). V lost 5 bases and J 2 bases, leaving 16 bases between the germline ends. CDR3 length: 16 residues. Looked up from germline, CDR1 is SGHNT and CDR2 is YENEEA. CDR3 in DNA: TGTGCCAGCAGCGCCGGAGGTAGGGCCCCCTACAATGAGCAGTTCTTC. Its translation is CASSAGGRAPYNEQFF.

Comment on this clonotype: With a much larger clone just one base away, this may be a read error. The chain combines TRBV2 with TRBJ2-5; D not certain. The CDR3 runs 14 residues. Germline CDR1 is SNHLY and CDR2 is FYNNEI. CDR3 in DNA: TGTACCAGCAGCTCATATGGAGATCAAGAGACCCAGTACTTC. This codes for CTSSSYGDQETQYF.